These 20 T cell receptor beta chains originate from one sample sequenced in a study of shared clonotypes between healthy human individuals. Profiled with immunoSEQ multiplex PCR; TCRdb holds only in-frame clones, not every one. The table lists around 2.5 million clones, over 85% of them singletons. Sequencing was performed on naive CD4+ T cells from PBMCs. As to subset: CD45RA+ positively selected. The receptors derive from a man between 18 and 35 years old in good health. Some clones in this sample may be carry-over from other donors' samples.

The rearrangement joins TRBV30 to TRBJ1-4, with D tentatively TRBD1 (5 bases). The CDR3 consists of 17 residues. V shed 2 bases and J shed 6 bases, with 22 bases lying between them. Per the germline V gene, CDR1 is GTSNPN and CDR2 is SVGIG (reference sequence). CDR3 DNA sequence: TGTGCCTGGAGTCTTGCTGGGGCTCAGGGCCTTTATGAAAAACTGTTTTTT. Translated: CAWSLAGAQGLYEKLFF.

The chain has TRBV6-5 and TRBJ1-1; D not certain. The V gene's germline CDR1 is MNHEY and CDR2 SVGAGI. Between the trimmed V and J ends, which lost 2 bases and 4 bases, there was a span of 8 bases. The CDR3 length is 13 residues. CDR3 DNA: TGTGCCAGCAGTTACCTCTCTTCCACTGAAGCTTTCTTT. Translated, it gives CASSYLSSTEAFF.

The genes are TRBV2 and TRBJ2-7; D perhaps matches TRBD1 (8 bases). V shed 5 bases and J shed 2 bases, with 16 bases lying between them. The CDR3 consists of 15 residues. The germline V gene encodes CDR1 SNHLY and CDR2 FYNNEI. Written as DNA, the CDR3 is TGTGCCAGCAGTTCAACAGGGGGGGACCCCTACGAGCAGTACTTC. Its translation is CASSSTGGDPYEQYF.

V is TRBV5-4 and J is TRBJ1-2; 7 bases match TRBD1. This CDR3 contains 14 residues. CDR1 and CDR2 from the germline V gene are SGHNT and YYREEE (reference sequence). The trim removed 4 bases at V and 2 bases at J, leaving 5 bases unmatched. This CDR3 reads CASSTGQINYGYTF. CDR3 coding DNA: TGTGCCAGCAGCACGGGACAGATCAACTATGGCTACACCTTC.

This clone came up a few times. The CDR3 bases are TGTGCCAGCAAACCCCAGACAGACCGGGGGGGCTACACCTTC. Protein: CASKPQTDRGGYTF. The J gene is TRBJ1-2, the V gene TRBV2, with D maybe TRBD1 (5 bases). The CDR3 consists of 14 residues. Between the trimmed V and J ends, which lost 7 bases and 8 bases, there was a span of 20 bases. Per germline, CDR1 SNHLY and CDR2 FYNNEI.

This clone was seen a single time. The rearrangement links TRBV5-1 to TRBJ2-1, with TRBD1 matching 9 bases. J lost 5 bases, V lost 8 bases, and 8 bases had no gene match. CDR1 is SGHRS and CDR2 is YFSETQ in the germline V gene. The CDR3 runs to 14 residues. CDR3 in DNA: TGCGCCAGTGCTACAGGGGGCGCTCACAATGAGCAGTTCTTC. It specifies CASATGGAHNEQFF.

The V gene is TRBV18, the J gene TRBJ2-6; D is undetermined. The CDR3 consists of 15 residues. V was trimmed by 1 base and J by 3 bases, leaving 7 bases between them. Germline V gives CDR1 KGHSH, CDR2 LQKENI. The CDR3 reads CASSPQGGGANVLTF. CDR3 nucleotide sequence: TGTGCCAGCTCACCACAAGGTGGTGGGGCCAACGTCCTGACTTTC.

The sample holds one count of this clone. The rearrangement uses TRBV27 and TRBJ2-2; D perhaps matches TRBD1 (6 bases). V lost 10 bases, J lost 1 base, and 16 bases lay in between. The germline CDR1 and CDR2 sequences are MNHEY and SMNVEV (reference sequence). The CDR3 consists of 15 residues. The CDR3 DNA follows: TGTGCCACCTCACGGAGCAGGGGGAACACCGGGGAGCTGTTTTTT. It is translated as CATSRSRGNTGELFF.

Points on this clone: Different DNA sequences within this sample yield the same CDR3. The chain joins TRBV7-3 to TRBJ2-2; D might be TRBD2 (5 bases). Trimming stripped 1 base from V and 0 bases from J, with 9 bases between. The CDR3 sequence is 16 residues long. Germline CDR1 SGHTA, CDR2 FQGTGA. CDR3 protein: CASSLNAGTNTGELFF. Here the CDR3 DNA reads TGTGCCAGCAGCTTAAACGCGGGTACGAACACCGGGGAGCTGTTTTTT.

In DNA, the CDR3 is TGCGCCAGCAGCTTGGCCCAGGGCCGGGTCGATGAGCAGTTCTTC. Protein product: CASSLAQGRVDEQFF. The V call is TRBV5-1, the J call TRBJ2-1, with a tentative D call TRBD1 (5 bases). Per the germline V gene, CDR1 is SGHRS and CDR2 is YFSETQ. V lost 0 bases, J lost 8 bases, and 15 bases lay in between. The CDR3 totals 15 residues.

V is TRBV18 and J is TRBJ2-1; possible D gene TRBD1, 5 bases. Germline CDR1 is KGHSH and CDR2 is LQKENI. The CDR3 is made up of 15 amino acids. Trimming removed 0 bases from V and 7 bases from J, with 13 bases in between. The CDR3 DNA sequence: TGTGCCAGCTCACCACCGGACACCCTGGGTAATGAGCAGTTCTTC. This gives the protein CASSPPDTLGNEQFF.

The rearrangement links TRBV9 to TRBJ1-2, with D perhaps TRBD1 (5 bases). Trimming removed 3 bases at V and 8 bases at J, with 17 bases between. Germline CDR1 SGDLS, CDR2 YYNGEE. The CDR3 is 14 amino acids. The CDR3 coding sequence is TGTGCCAGCAGCGCCTCCGGGGGGGGTGAGGGCTACACCTTC. It encodes CASSASGGGEGYTF. Filled out from reference TRBV9 and TRBJ1-2, the complete variable domain reads DSGVTQTPKHLITATGQRVTLRCSPRSGDLSVYWYQQSLDQGLQFLIQYYNGEERAKGNILERFSAQQFPDLHSELNLSSLELGDSALYFCASSASGGGEGYTFGSGTRLTVV.

The gene calls are TRBV7-2 and TRBJ1-3, with D unresolved. V shed 1 base and J shed 0 bases, with 10 bases lying between them. The germline gives CDR1 SGHTA, CDR2 FQGNSA. The CDR3 has 16 amino acids. DNA for the CDR3: TGTGCCAGCAGCTTAGGTCCATCCTTCTCTGGAAACACCATATATTTT. Translating gives CASSLGPSFSGNTIYF.

This rearrangement joins TRBV19 to TRBJ1-2, with D perhaps TRBD1 (5 bases). Germline assignment: CDR1 LNHDA and CDR2 SQIVND (reference sequence). This CDR3 is built from 14 residues. The ends were cut back, 6 bases at V and 5 bases at J, with 16 bases in the middle. In DNA, the CDR3 is TGTGCCAGTAGAAGCCGGGACGGTATATATGGCTACACCTTC. Translation: CASRSRDGIYGYTF.

The gene calls are TRBV27 and TRBJ1-1; no definite D call. Germline assignment: CDR1 MNHEY and CDR2 SMNVEV (reference sequence). Trimming removed 5 bases at V and 0 bases at J, with 16 bases between. The CDR3 extends over 16 amino acids. The CDR3 is CASSPRTEILNTEAFF. CDR3 in DNA: TGTGCCAGCAGTCCTCGAACAGAGATTCTGAACACTGAAGCTTTCTTT.

J is TRBJ2-5 and V is TRBV2, with D possibly TRBD2 on 6 matching bases. CDR3 length equals 14 residues. The V gene's germline CDR1 is SNHLY and CDR2 FYNNEI. V dropped 7 bases and J dropped 4 bases, with 16 bases sitting between them. In nucleotides, the CDR3 is TGTGCCAGCACCCAAGGGTGGGGAGGAGAGACCCAGTACTTC. Translation: CASTQGWGGETQYF.

This chain connects TRBV4-1 to TRBJ2-1; D gene unclear. V was cut by 0 bases and J by 7 bases, with 13 bases left in between. This CDR3 has 15 amino acids. Germline lookup yields CDR1 MGHRA and CDR2 YSYEKL. The DNA of the CDR3 is TGCGCCAGCAGCCAAGACAGAACCATCTCTAATGAGCAGTTCTTC. Protein product: CASSQDRTISNEQFF.

In regard to this clone: The sample contains more than one DNA sequence encoding this CDR3. The V gene is TRBV9, the J gene TRBJ2-1; 9 nucleotides line up with TRBD2. With V trimmed by 3 bases and J by 2 bases, 3 bases remained unmatched. Germline values: CDR1 SGDLS, CDR2 YYNGEE. The CDR3 length is 15 residues. The CDR3 coding sequence is TGTGCCAGCAGCGCGACTAGCGGAACCTACAATGAGCAGTTCTTC. This sequence encodes CASSATSGTYNEQFF.

The chain combines TRBV5-1 with TRBJ1-2, with D unclear. V lost 1 base and J lost 8, with 12 bases in between. Germline CDR1 reads SGHRS; CDR2 reads YFSETQ. The CDR3 length is 13 residues. The CDR3 DNA reads TGCGCCAGCAGCTTGCCCGGGTCGGGCGGCTACACCTTC. Protein sequence: CASSLPGSGGYTF. The full variable domain, in which reference TRBV5-1 and TRBJ1-2 provide the parts outside the CDR3, is KAGVTQTPRYLIKTRGQQVTLSCSPISGHRSVSWYQQTPGQGLQFLFEYFSETQRNKGNFPGRFSGRQFSNSRSEMNVSTLELGDSALYLCASSLPGSGGYTFGSGTRLTVV.

The CDR3 nucleotides are TGTGCCAGCAGCGGCCGAGGGAAAAACACCGGGGAGCTGTTTTTT. Translation gives CASSGRGKNTGELFF. This chain links TRBV9 with TRBJ2-2, with D maybe TRBD2 (5 bases). Trimming shortened V by 3 bases and J by 2 bases, and 11 bases separated the two germline ends. Germline V gives CDR1 SGDLS, CDR2 YYNGEE. The CDR3 extends over 15 amino acids.